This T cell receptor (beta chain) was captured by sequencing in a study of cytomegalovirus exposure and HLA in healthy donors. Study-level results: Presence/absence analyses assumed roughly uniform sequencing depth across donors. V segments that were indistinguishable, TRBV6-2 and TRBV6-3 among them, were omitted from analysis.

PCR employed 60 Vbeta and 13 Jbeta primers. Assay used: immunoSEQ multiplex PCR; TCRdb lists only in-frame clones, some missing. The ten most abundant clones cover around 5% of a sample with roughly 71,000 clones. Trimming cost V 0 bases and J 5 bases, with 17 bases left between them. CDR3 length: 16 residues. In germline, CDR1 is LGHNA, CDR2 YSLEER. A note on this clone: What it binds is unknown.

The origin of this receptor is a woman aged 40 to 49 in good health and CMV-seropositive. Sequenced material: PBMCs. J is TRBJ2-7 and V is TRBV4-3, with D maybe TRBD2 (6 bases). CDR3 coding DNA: TGCGCCAGCAGCCAAGATTTACATCCGGGGGTCCACGAGCAGTACTTC. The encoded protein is CASSQDLHPGVHEQYF.